Included here is one T cell receptor beta chain sequence, with context. Antigen unknown. The data were produced by immunoSEQ multiplex PCR, yet TCRdb's version contains in-frame clones alone and is incomplete. The table records about 79,000 clones, around 81% of them present only once. These data are taken from a study of T cell responses to AZD1222 COVID-19 vaccine. Study background: It was second doses at about 4 or about 12 weeks that were pooled.

Study outcomes and limitations: Baseline seropositivity occurred in only a handful of AZD1222 recipients. Dominant at 160-218 and 743-854, vaccine-associated CD4 TCRs also spanned spike. Among the donors, most were white British and more were female, and clonal diversity was possibly underestimated.

V lost 3 bases and J lost 4, with 18 bases in between. This CDR3 is 16 amino acids long. The germline gives CDR1 SNHLY, CDR2 FYNNEI. This rearrangement joins TRBV2 to TRBJ1-1, with a tentative D call TRBD1 (5 bases). Sequenced material: peripheral blood, taken on day 0 of AZD1222 vaccination. The clonotype was recovered from an adult in good health. This CDR3 is CASSDWGTAGITEAFF. For the CDR3, the DNA is TGTGCCAGCAGTGATTGGGGGACCGCGGGGATCACTGAAGCTTTCTTT. The complete variable domain, with remaining parts taken from reference TRBV2 and TRBJ1-1, reads EPEVTQTPSHQVTQMGQEVILRCVPISNHLYFYWYRQILGQKVEFLVSFYNNEISEKSEIFDDQFSVERPDGSNFTLKIRSTKLEDSAMYFCASSDWGTAGITEAFFGQGTRLTVV.